These T cell receptor beta chains were read from a single sample in a study of blood T cell repertoires in COVID-19. TCRdb's table, derived via immunoSEQ multiplex PCR, lists solely in-frame clones and lacks some. The data hold 130,000 to 150,000 clones, with more than 75% observed a single time. The source material was peripheral blood. The receptors were sampled from a woman aged 45-65 years with active or convalescent COVID-19. Both conserved end residues are part of each CDR3. The D gene is left open where the match is weak. A row's size may be missing; if present it is once, few, many or a size class.

j_call | v_call | clone_size | d_call | cdr3_aa | cdr3_nt
TRBJ2-7 | TRBV27 | - | - | CASSAFRSRAYEQYF | TGTGCCAGCAGTGCCTTTCGAAGTCGCGCGTACGAGCAGTACTTC
TRBJ2-3 | TRBV2 | - | - | CATLTESTDTQYF | TGTGCCACTCTGACAGAGAGCACAGATACGCAGTATTTT
TRBJ1-3 | TRBV7-2 | - | TRBD1 | CASSFRQGSGNTIYF | TGTGCCAGCAGCTTTCGACAGGGGAGTGGAAACACCATATATTTT
TRBJ1-3 | TRBV19 | - | TRBD1 | CASTRLGQPSGNTIYF | TGTGCCAGTACCAGGCTGGGACAGCCTTCTGGAAACACCATATATTTT
TRBJ1-2 | TRBV29-1 | once | TRBD1 | CSVGKSGTGGYNYGYTF | TGCAGCGTTGGCAAGTCCGGGACAGGGGGATATAACTATGGCTACACCTTC
TRBJ1-1 | TRBV3-1/TRBV3-2 | - | - | CASSQRAGVAEAFF | TGTGCCAGCAGCCAACGAGCAGGGGTCGCTGAAGCTTTCTTT
TRBJ2-4 | TRBV4-1 | - | - | CASSQSPSADIQYF | TGCGCCAGCAGCCAAAGCCCGTCGGCGGACATTCAGTACTTC
TRBJ2-5 | TRBV2 | - | TRBD2 | CASSEGLAGETQYF | TGTGCCAGCAGTGAAGGGTTAGCGGGGGAGACCCAGTACTTC
TRBJ2-7 | TRBV11-2 | once | - | CASSLLGRDYEQYF | TGTGCCAGCAGCTTACTTGGCAGGGACTACGAGCAGTACTTC
TRBJ2-1 | TRBV2 | - | - | CASMPRGLNEQFF | TGTGCCAGCATGCCTAGAGGCCTCAATGAGCAGTTCTTC
TRBJ2-1 | TRBV6-2/TRBV6-3 | - | TRBD2 | CASSPSGGVSMQFF | TGTGCCAGCAGTCCCTCGGGGGGAGTCAGTATGCAGTTCTTC
TRBJ2-7 | TRBV7-2 | - | TRBD2 | CASSLMSGGAYPYEQYF | TGTGCCAGCAGCTTAATGTCGGGGGGGGCCTACCCTTACGAGCAGTACTTC
TRBJ2-7 | TRBV28 | - | TRBD2 | CASSLPGGEREQYF | TGTGCCAGCAGTTTACCGGGAGGGGAACGGGAGCAGTACTTC
TRBJ2-7 | TRBV29-1 | few | - | CSVRQAQSEQYF | TGCAGCGTTAGACAGGCTCAAAGCGAGCAGTACTTC
TRBJ1-1 | TRBV10-3 | - | TRBD1 | CAISARQGTEAFF | TGTGCCATCAGTGCGCGACAGGGAACTGAAGCTTTCTTT
TRBJ2-3 | TRBV10-2 | - | TRBD2 | CASSGLAGLGADTQYF | TGCGCCAGCTCGGGACTAGCGGGATTAGGGGCAGATACGCAGTATTTT
TRBJ2-5 | TRBV10-3 | - | TRBD1 | CAISEGQGSGETQYF | TGTGCCATCAGTGAAGGACAGGGGTCCGGAGAGACCCAGTACTTC
TRBJ2-2 | TRBV6-5 | once | - | CASRRNTGELFF | TGTGCCAGCAGGCGGAACACCGGGGAGCTGTTTTTT
TRBJ2-7 | TRBV30 | - | TRBD1 | CAWSGVGQGVAYEQYF | TGTGCCTGGAGTGGAGTGGGACAGGGGGTAGCTTACGAGCAGTACTTC
TRBJ2-1 | TRBV7-9 | - | - | CASSLGKSYNEQFF | TGTGCCAGCAGCTTAGGTAAATCCTACAATGAGCAGTTCTTC
TRBJ1-1 | TRBV14 | - | - | CASSQVKVWAVVGNEAFF | TGTGCCAGCAGCCAAGTTAAGGTATGGGCCGTGGTAGGAAATGAAGCTTTCTTT
TRBJ1-5 | TRBV19 | - | - | CASSIGGSHQPQHF | TGTGCCAGTAGTATCGGGGGGTCACATCAGCCCCAGCATTTT
TRBJ1-4 | TRBV19 | - | - | CASTPLGGSFGEKLFF | TGTGCCAGTACCCCCTTGGGAGGCAGCTTCGGGGAAAAACTGTTTTTT
TRBJ2-5 | TRBV7-2 | few | TRBD1 | CASSATTGGAETQYF | TGTGCCAGCAGCGCCACGACAGGGGGCGCGGAGACCCAGTACTTC
TRBJ1-2 | TRBV5-1 | - | - | CASSLGQSRYGYTF | TGCGCCAGCAGCTTGGGACAGAGCCGCTATGGCTACACCTTC
TRBJ1-4 | TRBV27 | once | - | CASSKGQREKLFF | TGTGCCAGCAGTAAGGGGCAACGGGAAAAACTGTTTTTT
TRBJ2-7 | TRBV28 | - | - | CASSLGGVIINEQYF | TGTGCCAGCAGTTTAGGAGGGGTTATAATCAACGAGCAGTACTTC